The rows below give T cell receptor beta chains drawn from one sample of a study of control samples from healthy donors and cancer patients. Libraries were prepared by immunoSEQ multiplex PCR; TCRdb keeps only in-frame clonotypes and omits some of them. The table shows 70,000 to 75,000 clones, with about 94% occurring only once. Sequencing was carried out using blood. The receptor source for this set is a woman aged 30 to 39 in good health. The CDR3 runs from the conserved cysteine through the conserved F or W. A D gene is named only where the DNA matches it firmly. Rows give clone size only sometimes, using once, few, many, or a class for an expanded clone.

TRBV10-3	NA	TRBJ1-1	NA	16	TGTGCCATCAGTGAGTCGATTGTTATCATGAACACTGAAGCTTTCTTT	CAISESIVIMNTEAFF
TRBV9	NA	TRBJ1-2	NA	13	TGTGCCAGCAGCGATTTAGTCCTGTTGAGGTACACCTTC	CASSDLVLLRYTF
TRBV10-3	TRBD1	TRBJ1-2	NA	15	TGTGCCATCAGTCCGGGACAGGGCGCAGACTATGGCTACACCTTC	CAISPGQGADYGYTF
TRBV7-2	TRBD1	TRBJ1-5	NA	16	TGTGCCAGCAGCTTAGCCGGGACAGGAGTAAATCAGCCCCAGCATTTT	CASSLAGTGVNQPQHF
TRBV3-1/TRBV3-2	TRBD2	TRBJ2-1	NA	19	TGTGCCAGCAGCGCCCCCCTGAGCGGGGGGGGGAGCTCCTACAATGAGCAGTTCTTC	CASSAPLSGGGSSYNEQFF
TRBV20-1	TRBD1	TRBJ1-2	NA	11	TGCAGCGCCAAGGGGGCCGGTGGCTACACCTTC	CSAKGAGGYTF
TRBV4-1	NA	TRBJ1-5	NA	13	TGCGCCAGCAGCCCAAGTGTCTATCAGCCCCAGCATTTT	CASSPSVYQPQHF
TRBV27	NA	TRBJ1-2	NA	15	TGTGCCAGCAGAGGATTTGGGGGAAGTAGCTATGGCTACACCTTC	CASRGFGGSSYGYTF
TRBV27	NA	TRBJ1-2	NA	14	TGTGCCAGCAGTTTTGAGGGAAGTGACTATGGCTACACCTTC	CASSFEGSDYGYTF
TRBV27	NA	TRBJ2-1	NA	14	TGTGCCAGCAAACCGGGAAATGATAACAATGAGCAGTTCTTC	CASKPGNDNNEQFF
TRBV30	TRBD1	TRBJ1-5	NA	13	TGTGCCTGGAGCACAGGGGATTATCAGCCCCAGCATTTT	CAWSTGDYQPQHF
TRBV7-3	NA	TRBJ1-1	NA	18	TGTGCCAGCAGCTTCTTTCCCACAACCACTCTTTCGGGGACTGAAGCTTTCTTT	CASSFFPTTTLSGTEAFF
TRBV6-5	NA	TRBJ2-7	NA	13	TGTGCCAGCAGTAATTTAACTCTGAGAGAGCTATACTTC	CASSNLTLRELYF
TRBV9	NA	TRBJ2-3	NA	14	TGTGCCAGCAGGGAAGGGGGGTCGACAGATACGCAGTATTTT	CASREGGSTDTQYF
TRBV11-3	NA	TRBJ1-6	NA	14	TGTGCCAGCAGCGAGACAGGCCTTAATTCACCCCTCCACTTT	CASSETGLNSPLHF
TRBV12-3/TRBV12-4	NA	TRBJ1-1	NA	13	TGTGCCAGCAAACAGGACACGAGCACTGAAGCTTTCTTT	CASKQDTSTEAFF
TRBV6-5	NA	TRBJ1-4	NA	14	TGTGCCAGCAGTTACGGGACAAGAGATGAAAAACTGTTTTTT	CASSYGTRDEKLFF
TRBV12-5	NA	TRBJ1-1	NA	14	TGTGCTAGTGGCCGGGGGATTTTGAACACTGAAGCTTTCTTT	CASGRGILNTEAFF
TRBV6-5	NA	TRBJ1-1	once	15	TGTGCCAGCACTCGGGCGGGACACCGGAACACTGAAGCTTTCTTT	CASTRAGHRNTEAFF
TRBV4-1	NA	TRBJ1-5	NA	14	TGCGCCAGCAGCCAAGTCGGGCCATATCAGCCCCAGCATTTT	CASSQVGPYQPQHF
TRBV6-6	TRBD1	TRBJ1-2	NA	14	TGTGCCAGCAGCCAGACAGGGGAGACAAGTGGCTACACCTTC	CASSQTGETSGYTF
TRBV7-9	TRBD1	TRBJ2-1	NA	14	TGTGCCAGCAGCTTACTTTCAGGGGGCAATGAGCAGTTCTTC	CASSLLSGGNEQFF
TRBV6-5	NA	TRBJ2-1	NA	13	TGTGCCAGCAGTCTACGAACTACAGGGACCCGGGTCTTC	CASSLRTTGTRVF
TRBV2	NA	TRBJ1-5	NA	13	TGTGCCACCTCTTTCGGTGCTAATCAGCCCCAGCATTTT	CATSFGANQPQHF
TRBV15	NA	TRBJ1-6	NA	18	TGTGCCACCAGCAGAGATGATTTTCTAGGTGGGGTAGGATCACCCCTCCACTTT	CATSRDDFLGGVGSPLHF
TRBV18	TRBD2	TRBJ2-2	NA	16	TGTGCCAGCTCACCCGTAAGCGGGGGGTCGTCCGGGGAGCTGTTTTTT	CASSPVSGGSSGELFF
TRBV9	TRBD1	TRBJ1-4	NA	15	TGTGCCAGCAGCCGGCTAGGGGGCGCGGGTGAAAAACTGTTTTTT	CASSRLGGAGEKLFF
TRBV6-5	TRBD1	TRBJ1-2	NA	16	TGTGCCAGCAGTTACACGAGGACAGGCCGGGGGCATGGCTACACCTTC	CASSYTRTGRGHGYTF
TRBV15	NA	TRBJ2-1	NA	15	TGTGCCACCAGCGCCTTGGTCAGGTTGACTAATGAGCAGTTCTTC	CATSALVRLTNEQFF
TRBV5-8	NA	TRBJ1-1	NA	14	TGTGCCAGCAGCTTCGGGGCCCCGAACACTGAAGCTTTCTTT	CASSFGAPNTEAFF
TRBV4-1	NA	TRBJ1-4	NA	17	TGCGCCAGCAGCCGCTTTGGGATAGACTGGGGTAATGAAAAACTGTTTTTT	CASSRFGIDWGNEKLFF
TRBV30	TRBD1	TRBJ1-5	NA	16	TGTGCCTGGAGTGTAAGGGACAGCTGGGGGAATCAGCCCCAGCATTTT	CAWSVRDSWGNQPQHF
TRBV30	NA	TRBJ1-6	NA	13	TGTGCCTGGGGACCAGTGGACTGGGGATCCCTCCACTTT	CAWGPVDWGSLHF
TRBV7-3	NA	TRBJ2-2	NA	15	TGTGCCAGCAGCCTACAGGAGGAGATACACCGGGGAGCTGTTTTT	CASSLQEEIHRGAVF
TRBV15	NA	TRBJ1-3	NA	17	TGTGCCACCAGCACTGGACAGACCCAACTCTCTGGAAACACCATATATTTT	CATSTGQTQLSGNTIYF
TRBV7-9	TRBD1	TRBJ1-2	NA	15	TGTGCCAGCAGCTCCAGGGGGGGAGCTAACTATGGCTACACCTTC	CASSSRGGANYGYTF
TRBV29-1	NA	TRBJ1-2	NA	12	TGCAGCGTTGACCGGGCCCCCTATGGCTACACCTTC	CSVDRAPYGYTF
TRBV30	NA	TRBJ1-5	NA	11	TGTGCCTGTTGTGGCAATCAGCCCCAGCATTTT	CACCGNQPQHF
TRBV19	TRBD1	TRBJ1-2	NA	13	TGTGCCAGTAGAGGGACAGGGACTTTTGGCTACACCTTC	CASRGTGTFGYTF
TRBV27	NA	TRBJ1-5	NA	13	TGTGCCAGCAGTCAAAGGGGATGGCAGCCCCAGCATTTT	CASSQRGWQPQHF
TRBV13	NA	TRBJ1-1	NA	13	TGTGCCAGCAGCTCCTTCCAGACGACTGAAGCTTTCTTT	CASSSFQTTEAFF
TRBV25-1	TRBD1	TRBJ1-1	NA	15	TGTGCCAGCAGGTATGGGACAGGGGTGCACACTGAAGCTTTCTTT	CASRYGTGVHTEAFF
TRBV4-2	TRBD2	TRBJ2-5	NA	17	TGTGCCAGCAGCCAAGGACCCCGGGCGGGGGACCAAGAGACCCAGTACTTC	CASSQGPRAGDQETQYF
TRBV6-5	NA	TRBJ1-6	NA	16	TGTGCCAGCAGTTACGGGGGAAGCTCCTATAATTCACCCCTCCACTTT	CASSYGGSSYNSPLHF
TRBV18	TRBD1	TRBJ1-1	NA	19	TGTGCCAGCTCACCACGTCCCCCGGGACAGGCCAATCATCGGACTGAAGCTTTCTTT	CASSPRPPGQANHRTEAFF
TRBV9	NA	TRBJ1-6	once	15	TGTGCCAGCAGCGTAGGCGTGACAGACGGATCACCCCTCCACTTT	CASSVGVTDGSPLHF
TRBV7-6	NA	TRBJ2-3	NA	15	TGTGCCAGCAGCCAAGGACAACGGGTCACAGATACGCAGTATTTT	CASSQGQRVTDTQYF
TRBV30	NA	TRBJ1-5	NA	17	TGTGCCTGGAGTGTAGAAGGAGGACCATATAGCAATCAGCCCCAGCATTTT	CAWSVEGGPYSNQPQHF
TRBV6-5	NA	TRBJ1-2	NA	14	TGTGCCACCCACATCGGGGACACAAGCTATGGCTACACCTTC	CATHIGDTSYGYTF
TRBV11-1	TRBD1	TRBJ1-2	NA	15	TGTGCCAGCAGCTCTCGGAGCAGGGGGGACTATGGCTACACCTTC	CASSSRSRGDYGYTF